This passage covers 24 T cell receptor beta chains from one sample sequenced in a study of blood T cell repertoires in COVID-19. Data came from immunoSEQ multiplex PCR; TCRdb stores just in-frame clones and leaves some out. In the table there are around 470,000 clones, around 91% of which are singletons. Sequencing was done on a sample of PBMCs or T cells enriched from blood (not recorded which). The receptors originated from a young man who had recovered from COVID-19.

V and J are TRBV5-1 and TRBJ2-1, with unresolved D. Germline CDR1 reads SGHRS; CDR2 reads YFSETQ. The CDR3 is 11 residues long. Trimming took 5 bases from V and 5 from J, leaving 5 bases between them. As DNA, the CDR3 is TGCGCCAGCAGACATAACAATGAGCAGTTCTTC. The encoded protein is CASRHNNEQFF.

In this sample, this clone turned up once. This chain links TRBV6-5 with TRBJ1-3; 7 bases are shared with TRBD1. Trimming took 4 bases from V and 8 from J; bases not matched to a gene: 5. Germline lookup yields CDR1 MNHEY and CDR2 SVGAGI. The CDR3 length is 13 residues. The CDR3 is CASSFDRAYTIYF. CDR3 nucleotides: TGTGCCAGCAGTTTTGACAGGGCGTACACCATATATTTT.

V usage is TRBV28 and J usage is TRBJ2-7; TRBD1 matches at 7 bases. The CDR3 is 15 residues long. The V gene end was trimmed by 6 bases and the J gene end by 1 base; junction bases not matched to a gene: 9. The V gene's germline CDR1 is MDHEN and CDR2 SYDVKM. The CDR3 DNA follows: TGTGCCAGCAGGAGTACCGGGACAGCTTCCTACGAGCAGTACTTC. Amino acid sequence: CASRSTGTASYEQYF.

The CDR3 loop reads CASSQVRGETQYF. CDR3 coding DNA: TGTGCCAGCAGCCAAGTCAGGGGGGAGACCCAGTACTTC. This sequence joins TRBV14 and TRBJ2-5, with 7 bases that match TRBD1. Germline CDR1 SGHDN, CDR2 FVKESK. This CDR3 has 13 amino acids. Germline trimming cut 1 base from V and 5 bases from J; bases unmatched to any gene: 1.

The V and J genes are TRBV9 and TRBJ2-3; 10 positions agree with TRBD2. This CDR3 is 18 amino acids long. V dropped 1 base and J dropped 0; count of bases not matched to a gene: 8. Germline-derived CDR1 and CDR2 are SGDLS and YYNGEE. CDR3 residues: CASSVFPSGGSSTDTQYF. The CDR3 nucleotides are TGTGCCAGCAGCGTATTCCCTAGCGGGGGATCTAGCACAGATACGCAGTATTTT. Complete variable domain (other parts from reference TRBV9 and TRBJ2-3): DSGVTQTPKHLITATGQRVTLRCSPRSGDLSVYWYQQSLDQGLQFLIQYYNGEERAKGNILERFSAQQFPDLHSELNLSSLELGDSALYFCASSVFPSGGSSTDTQYFGPGTRLTVL.

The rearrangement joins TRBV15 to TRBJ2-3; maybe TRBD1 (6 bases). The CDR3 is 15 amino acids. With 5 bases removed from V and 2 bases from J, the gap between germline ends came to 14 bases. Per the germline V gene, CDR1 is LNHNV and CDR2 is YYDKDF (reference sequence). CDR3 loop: CATSGRQAPTDTQYF. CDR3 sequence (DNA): TGTGCCACCAGCGGTCGACAGGCTCCCACAGATACGCAGTATTTT. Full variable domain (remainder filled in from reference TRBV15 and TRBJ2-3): DAMVIQNPRYQVTQFGKPVTLSCSQTLNHNVMYWYQQKSSQAPKLLFHYYDKDFNNEADTPDNFQSRRPNTSFCFLDIRSPGLGDTAMYLCATSGRQAPTDTQYFGPGTRLTVL.

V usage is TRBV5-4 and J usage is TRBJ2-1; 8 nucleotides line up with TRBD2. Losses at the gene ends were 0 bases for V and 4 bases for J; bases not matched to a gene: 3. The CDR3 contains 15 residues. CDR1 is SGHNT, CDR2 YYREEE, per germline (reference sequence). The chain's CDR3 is CASSLATSGYNEQFF. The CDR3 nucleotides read TGTGCCAGCAGCTTGGCAACTAGCGGATACAATGAGCAGTTCTTC.

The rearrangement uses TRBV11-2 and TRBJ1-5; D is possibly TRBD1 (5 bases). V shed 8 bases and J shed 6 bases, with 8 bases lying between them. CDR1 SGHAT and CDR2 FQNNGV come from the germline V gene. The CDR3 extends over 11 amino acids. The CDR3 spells CASGRGQPQHF. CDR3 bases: TGTGCCAGCGGAAGGGGTCAGCCCCAGCATTTT.

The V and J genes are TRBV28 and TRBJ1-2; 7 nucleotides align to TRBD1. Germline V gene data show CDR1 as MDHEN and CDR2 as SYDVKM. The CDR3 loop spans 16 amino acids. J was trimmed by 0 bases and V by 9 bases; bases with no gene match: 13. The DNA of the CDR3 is TGTGCCAGTAGTAAAGGGGGCCAGGGAGCTAACTATGGCTACACCTTC. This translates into CASSKGGQGANYGYTF.

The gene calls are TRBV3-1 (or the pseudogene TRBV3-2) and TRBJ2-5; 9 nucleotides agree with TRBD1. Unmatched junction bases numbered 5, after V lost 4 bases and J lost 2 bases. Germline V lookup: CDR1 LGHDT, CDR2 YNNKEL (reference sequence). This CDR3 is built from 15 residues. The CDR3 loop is CASSLRTGEQETQYF. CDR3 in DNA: TGTGCCAGCAGCCTAAGGACAGGGGAGCAAGAGACCCAGTACTTC.

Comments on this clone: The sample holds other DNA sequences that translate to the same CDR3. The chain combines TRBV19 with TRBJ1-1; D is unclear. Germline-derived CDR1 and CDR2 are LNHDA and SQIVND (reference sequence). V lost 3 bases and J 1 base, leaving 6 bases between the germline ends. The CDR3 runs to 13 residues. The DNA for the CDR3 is TGTGCCAGTAGTATCAGAGGGAACACTGAAGCTTTCTTT. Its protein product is CASSIRGNTEAFF.

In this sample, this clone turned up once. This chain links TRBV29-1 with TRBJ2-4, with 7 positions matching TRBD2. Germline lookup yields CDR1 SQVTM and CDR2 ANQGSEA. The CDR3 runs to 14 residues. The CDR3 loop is CSATSGNGKNIQYF. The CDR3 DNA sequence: TGCAGTGCAACCAGCGGGAACGGCAAAAACATTCAGTACTTC.

CDR3 in amino acids: CASRGTGTSYEQYF. The CDR3 bases are TGTGCCAGTAGAGGTACAGGGACCTCCTACGAGCAGTACTTC. The genes are TRBV19 and TRBJ2-7, with a possible D match to TRBD1 (6 bases). The CDR3 loop spans 14 amino acids. The V and J ends lost 6 bases and 0 bases respectively, with 12 bases between them. Germline-derived CDR1 and CDR2 are LNHDA and SQIVND (reference sequence).

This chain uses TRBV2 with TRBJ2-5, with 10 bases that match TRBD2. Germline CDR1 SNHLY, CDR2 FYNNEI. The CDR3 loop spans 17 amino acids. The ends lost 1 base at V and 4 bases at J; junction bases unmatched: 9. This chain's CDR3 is CASSEVPSGGPSETQYF. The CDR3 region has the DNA TGTGCCAGCAGTGAAGTCCCTAGCGGGGGACCATCAGAGACCCAGTACTTC.

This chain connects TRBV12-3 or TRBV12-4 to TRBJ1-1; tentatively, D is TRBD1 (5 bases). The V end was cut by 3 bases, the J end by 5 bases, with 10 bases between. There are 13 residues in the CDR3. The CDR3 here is CASSFWGGTEAFF. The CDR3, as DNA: TGTGCCAGCAGTTTCTGGGGGGGAACTGAAGCTTTCTTT.

The CDR3 reads CASSPNRGDNQPQHF. The CDR3 nucleotides read TGTGCCAGCAGCCCAAACCGAGGTGACAATCAGCCCCAGCATTTT. The J gene is TRBJ1-5, the V gene TRBV7-2; D not certain. The V end lost 5 bases, the J end lost 3 bases, and 14 bases lay between the germline ends. Germline assignment: CDR1 SGHTA and CDR2 FQGNSA. This CDR3 comprises 15 residues. The complete variable domain, with remaining parts taken from reference TRBV7-2 and TRBJ1-5, reads GAGVSQSPSNKVTEKGKDVELRCDPISGHTALYWYRQSLGQGLEFLIYFQGNSAPDKSGLPSDRFSAERTGGSVSTLTIQRTQQEDSAVYLCASSPNRGDNQPQHFGDGTRLSIL.

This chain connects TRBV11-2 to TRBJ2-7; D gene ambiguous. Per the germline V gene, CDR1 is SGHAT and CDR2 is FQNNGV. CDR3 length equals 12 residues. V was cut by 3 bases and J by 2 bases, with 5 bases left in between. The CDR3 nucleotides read TGTGCCAGCAGCTTGAGTCCCTACGAGCAGTACTTC. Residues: CASSLSPYEQYF.

The CDR3 nucleotides are TGTGCCAGCAGCGCGGCAGGGGGAATCACTGGAAACACCATATATTTT. It yields the protein CASSAAGGITGNTIYF. The chain is built from TRBV11-3 and TRBJ1-3; the match to TRBD1 covers 7 bases. Germline V lookup: CDR1 SGHNT, CDR2 YENEEA. Trimming took 5 bases from V and 2 from J; bases not matched to a gene: 9. The CDR3 spans 16 residues. Supplemented by reference TRBV11-3 and TRBJ1-3, the full variable domain reads EAGVVQSPRYKIIEKKQPVAFWCNPISGHNTLYWYLQNLGQGPELLIRYENEEAVDDSQLPKDRFSAERLKGVDSTLKIQPAELGDSAVYLCASSAAGGITGNTIYFGEGSWLTVV.

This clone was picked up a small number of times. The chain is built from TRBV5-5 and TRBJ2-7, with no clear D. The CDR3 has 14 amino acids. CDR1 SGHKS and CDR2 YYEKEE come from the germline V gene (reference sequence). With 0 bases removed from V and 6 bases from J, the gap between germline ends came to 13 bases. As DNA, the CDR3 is TGTGCCAGCAGCTTGGACGCCAGAGCGAGCGAGCAGTACTTC. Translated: CASSLDARASEQYF. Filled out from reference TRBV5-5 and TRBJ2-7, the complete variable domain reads DAGVTQSPTHLIKTRGQQVTLRCSPISGHKSVSWYQQVLGQGPQFIFQYYEKEERGRGNFPDRFSARQFPNYSSELNVNALLLGDSALYLCASSLDARASEQYFGPGTRLTVT.

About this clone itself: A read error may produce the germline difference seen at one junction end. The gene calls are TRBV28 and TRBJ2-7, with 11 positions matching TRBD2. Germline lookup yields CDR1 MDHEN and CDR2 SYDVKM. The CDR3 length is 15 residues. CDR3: CASRLSGTSGYEQYF. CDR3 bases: TGTGCCAGCAGGTTATCCGGGACTAGCGGTTACGAGCAGTACTTC.

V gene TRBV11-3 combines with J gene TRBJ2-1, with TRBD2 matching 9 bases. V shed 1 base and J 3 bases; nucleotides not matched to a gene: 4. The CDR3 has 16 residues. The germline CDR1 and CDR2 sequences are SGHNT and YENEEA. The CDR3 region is CASSLGWREGYNEQFF. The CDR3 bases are TGTGCCAGCAGCTTAGGGTGGCGGGAGGGCTACAATGAGCAGTTCTTC.

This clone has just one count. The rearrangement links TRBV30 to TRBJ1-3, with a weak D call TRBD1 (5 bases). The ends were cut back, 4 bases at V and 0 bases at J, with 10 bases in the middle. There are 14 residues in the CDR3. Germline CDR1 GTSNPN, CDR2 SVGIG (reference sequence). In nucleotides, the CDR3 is TGTGCCTGGAACAGGCTGAACTCTGGAAACACCATATATTTT. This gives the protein CAWNRLNSGNTIYF. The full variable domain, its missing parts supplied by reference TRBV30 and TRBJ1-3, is SQTIHQWPATLVQPVGSPLSLECTVEGTSNPNLYWYRQAAGRGLQLLFYSVGIGQISSEVPQNLSASRPQDRQFILSSKKLLLSDSGFYLCAWNRLNSGNTIYFGEGSWLTVV.

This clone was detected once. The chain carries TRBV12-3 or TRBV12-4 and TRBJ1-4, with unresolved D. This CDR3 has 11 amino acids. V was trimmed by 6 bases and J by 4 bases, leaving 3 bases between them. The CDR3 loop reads CASRYNEKLFF. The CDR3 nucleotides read TGTGCCAGCAGATATAATGAAAAACTGTTTTTT.

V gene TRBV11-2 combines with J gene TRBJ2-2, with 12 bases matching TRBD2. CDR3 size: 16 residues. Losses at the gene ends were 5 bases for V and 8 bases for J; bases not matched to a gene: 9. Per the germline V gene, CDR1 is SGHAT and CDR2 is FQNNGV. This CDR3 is CASSLTSGSLLGELFF. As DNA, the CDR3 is TGTGCCAGCAGCCTGACTAGCGGGAGTCTCTTGGGGGAGCTGTTTTTT.